Presented here are 15 T cell receptor beta chains from one specimen sequenced in a study of shared clonotypes between healthy human individuals. Clones were sequenced by immunoSEQ multiplex PCR, and TCRdb holds only the in-frame ones, with some missing. Of a few million clones in the sample, about 94% were seen once. Material: naive CD4+ T cells sorted from blood. Subset denoted: CD45RA+ positively selected. Source of these receptors: a man aged 18 to 30 in good health.

The J gene is TRBJ2-3, the V gene TRBV4-1; D may be TRBD1 or TRBD2 (6 bases each). V gave up 0 bases and J gave up 3 bases, with 16 bases separating them. The CDR3 is made up of 17 amino acids. Looked up from germline, CDR1 is MGHRA and CDR2 is YSYEKL. CDR3 region: CASSQDPGGLGTDTQYF. DNA for the CDR3: TGCGCCAGCAGCCAAGACCCCGGGGGCCTGGGGACAGATACGCAGTATTTT.

With regard to this clone: At the DNA level, this CDR3 is encoded by other sequences in the same sample as well. The chain links TRBV30 to TRBJ1-5; D not certain. Looked up from germline, CDR1 is GTSNPN and CDR2 is SVGIG (reference sequence). The V gene lost 0 bases and the J gene lost 3 bases, with 6 bases spanning the gap. The CDR3 extends over 13 amino acids. Here the CDR3 reads CAWSVNSNQPQHF. DNA of the CDR3: TGTGCCTGGAGTGTAAATTCCAATCAGCCCCAGCATTTT.

The J gene is TRBJ2-1, the V gene TRBV5-1; TRBD1 is a possible D gene (5 bases). V was trimmed by 4 bases and J by 0 bases, leaving 11 bases between them. This CDR3 region has 15 residues. The germline gives CDR1 SGHRS, CDR2 YFSETQ. CDR3 bases: TGCGCCAGCAGCACGACAGCTAGCTCCTACAATGAGCAGTTCTTC. Translation: CASSTTASSYNEQFF.

V gene TRBV6-5 combines with J gene TRBJ1-1, with D possibly being TRBD1 (5 bases). The CDR3 length is 15 residues. V lost 5 bases and J 1 base, leaving 14 bases between the germline ends. From germline, CDR1 is MNHEY and CDR2 SVGAGI. CDR3 residues: CASSILGGSNTEAFF. The CDR3 nucleotides are TGTGCCAGCAGTATACTCGGGGGGTCGAACACTGAAGCTTTCTTT.

Comments on this clone: The same CDR3 also results from other DNA sequences found in this sample. The chain couples TRBV5-1 to TRBJ1-3; weak D call: TRBD1 (5 bases). Germline loops: CDR1 SGHRS, CDR2 YFSETQ. V was trimmed by 0 bases and J by 0 bases, leaving 10 bases between them. The CDR3 extends over 16 amino acids. CDR3 DNA sequence: TGCGCCAGCAGCTTGGCAGGGCCGTTCTCTGGAAACACCATATATTTT. Protein product: CASSLAGPFSGNTIYF.

A single count supports this clone. The chain has TRBV2 and TRBJ2-4; D remains unclear. The CDR3 spans 12 residues. Between the trimmed V and J ends, which lost 6 bases and 10 bases, there was a span of 13 bases. Germline V gives CDR1 SNHLY, CDR2 FYNNEI. CDR3 bases: TGTGCCAGCAGCTTTAGGGCAAATATTCAGTACTTC. Translated, it gives CASSFRANIQYF. The full variable domain, completed using reference TRBV2 and TRBJ2-4, is EPEVTQTPSHQVTQMGQEVILRCVPISNHLYFYWYRQILGQKVEFLVSFYNNEISEKSEIFDDQFSVERPDGSNFTLKIRSTKLEDSAMYFCASSFRANIQYFGAGTRLSVL.

V gene TRBV6-5 combines with J gene TRBJ2-1; 10 nucleotides line up with TRBD1. J gave up 2 bases and V 3 bases, and 1 base lay outside the gene matches. CDR1 is MNHEY, CDR2 SVGAGI, per germline. This CDR3 comprises 15 residues. CDR3 in DNA: TGTGCCAGCAGTTATGGGACAGGGGCCTACAATGAGCAGTTCTTC. Protein sequence: CASSYGTGAYNEQFF.

This rearrangement joins TRBV10-1 to TRBJ1-4; D unclear. V dropped 3 bases and J dropped 8 bases, with 10 bases sitting between them. The CDR3 covers 13 residues. Germline V CDR1 and CDR2: WNHNN, SYGVQD (reference sequence). For the CDR3, the DNA is TGCGCCAGCAGTGATGCTCCACGAGAAAAACTGTTTTTT. Protein sequence: CASSDAPREKLFF.

CDR3 sequence reads: CASRSGATGELFF. The CDR3 bases are TGTGCCAGCCGCAGCGGGGCCACCGGGGAGCTGTTTTTT. This sequence joins TRBV6-1 and TRBJ2-2; 7 bases match TRBD2. The germline V gene encodes CDR1 MNHNS and CDR2 SASEGT. Trimming removed 8 bases from V and 4 bases from J; junction bases left unmatched: 4. CDR3 size: 13 residues.

The chain has TRBV2 and TRBJ2-3; 9 nucleotides align to TRBD1. CDR1 SNHLY and CDR2 FYNNEI come from the germline V gene. V lost 6 bases, J lost 0 bases, and 4 bases stayed unmatched. The CDR3 consists of 15 residues. This chain's CDR3 is CASSQGQGSTDTQYF. DNA for the CDR3: TGTGCCAGCAGCCAGGGACAGGGCAGCACAGATACGCAGTATTTT.

V usage is TRBV19 and J usage is TRBJ2-3, with D possibly matching TRBD2 (6 bases). Trimming took 8 bases from V and 6 from J, leaving 21 bases between them. This CDR3 contains 15 residues. CDR1 and CDR2 (germline): LNHDA, SQIVND (reference sequence). DNA for the CDR3: TGTGCCAGTCATCCCTTAGATGGGGGGATGGATACGCAGTATTTT. This gives the protein CASHPLDGGMDTQYF.

The CDR3 DNA is TGTGCCAGCAGCTTGGACAGGAGCCCTTACAATGAGCAGTTCTTC. Translation: CASSLDRSPYNEQFF. V is TRBV5-4 and J is TRBJ2-1, with a possible D match to TRBD1 (5 bases). V was clipped by 0 bases and J by 4 bases, with 11 bases between them. Germline V gives CDR1 SGHNT, CDR2 YYREEE (reference sequence). CDR3 length equals 15 residues.

Points on this clone: This specimen includes other DNA sequences encoding the same CDR3. Written as DNA, the CDR3 is TGTGCCAGCAGCCCCGGGGGATATAATTCACCCCTCCACTTT. Protein sequence: CASSPGGYNSPLHF. This chain connects TRBV7-9 to TRBJ1-6, with D maybe TRBD1 (5 bases). CDR3 size: 14 residues. Trimming stripped 5 bases from V and 4 bases from J, with 9 bases between. Germline-derived CDR1 and CDR2 are SEHNR and FQNEAQ (reference sequence). The full variable domain, with the rest looked up from reference TRBV7-9 and TRBJ1-6, is DTGVSQNPRHKITKRGQNVTFRCDPISEHNRLYWYRQTLGQGPEFLTYFQNEAQLEKSRLLSDRFSAERPKGSFSTLEIQRTEQGDSAMYLCASSPGGYNSPLHFGNGTRLTVT.

V and J are TRBV6-1 and TRBJ2-7, with TRBD1 matching 8 bases. V was pared by 5 bases and J by 6 bases, with 3 bases of the junction left unmatched. Germline assignment: CDR1 MNHNS and CDR2 SASEGT. The length of the CDR3 is 12 residues. CDR3 in amino acids: CASSSDRGEQYF. Written as DNA, the CDR3 is TGTGCCAGCAGTTCCGACAGGGGCGAGCAGTACTTC.

This rearrangement joins TRBV5-4 to TRBJ2-2; the match to TRBD1 covers 7 bases. The CDR3 totals 16 residues. Germline V gene data show CDR1 as SGHNT and CDR2 as YYREEE (reference sequence). Germline trimming cut 3 bases from V and 0 bases from J; bases unmatched to any gene: 5. The CDR3 protein is CASSWGTAPNTGELFF. DNA of the CDR3: TGTGCCAGCAGCTGGGGGACAGCCCCGAACACCGGGGAGCTGTTTTTT.